The 11 T cell receptor beta chains below come from one sample, sequenced in a study of T cells in Graves' hyperthyroidism and ophthalmopathy. There were TCR beta CDR3 regions amplified from RNA transcripts. The TCR CDR3 was amplified in a first-round RT-PCR using the HTBI primer set. TCRdb ran MiXCR on the multiplex PCR reads and lists one entry per CDR3 protein. The sample consists of around 520,000 distinct CDR3 sequences, approximately 15% of them appearing once. The sequenced sample consisted of blood. All receptors come from a woman in her 40s with Graves' hyperthyroidism.

In this sample, this clonotype turned up many times. V usage is TRBV3-1 and J usage is TRBJ2-2, with D possibly being TRBD2 (6 bases). Trimming shortened V by 4 bases and J by 10 bases, and 16 bases separated the two germline ends. The length of the CDR3 is 14 residues. The germline V gene has CDR1 LGHDT and CDR2 YNNKEL (reference sequence). CDR3 nucleotide sequence: TGTGCCAGCAGCCGAGCTAGCGCCGGCCTGGAGCTGTTTTTT. This translates into CASSRASAGLELFF. Full variable domain (missing parts from reference TRBV3-1 and TRBJ2-2): DTAVSQTPKYLVTQMGNDKSIKCEQNLGHDTMYWYKQDSKKFLKIMFSYNNKELIINETVPNRFSPKSPDKAHLNLHINSLELGDSAVYFCASSRASAGLELFFGEGSRLTVL.

The gene calls are TRBV9 and TRBJ2-1, with D possibly matching TRBD2 (6 bases). Germline V gene data show CDR1 as SGDLS and CDR2 as YYNGEE. V lost 0 bases and J lost 2, with 12 bases in between. The CDR3 sequence is 16 residues long. The DNA of the CDR3 is TGTGCCAGCAGCGTAGCAGGAGGGAGCACCTACAATGAGCAGTTCTTC. Translated: CASSVAGGSTYNEQFF.

This clonotype was recorded many times. This chain joins TRBV6-5 and TRBJ2-3; no firm D call. Trimming removed 0 bases from V and 4 bases from J, with 8 bases in between. Germline lookup yields CDR1 MNHEY and CDR2 SVGAGI. The CDR3 is 14 residues long. The CDR3 DNA reads TGTGCCAGCAGTTACTCGGTCCTAGCAGATACGCAGTATTTT. Protein: CASSYSVLADTQYF.

The table lists this clonotype with many counts. The chain combines TRBV2 with TRBJ2-1; 8 nucleotides agree with TRBD2. Germline values: CDR1 SNHLY, CDR2 FYNNEI. The CDR3 loop spans 15 amino acids. V gave up 6 bases and J gave up 1 base; unmatched junction bases: 5. The CDR3 DNA is TGTGCCAGCAGACGGGAGGGCGGATCCTACAATGAGCAGTTCTTC. Residues: CASRREGGSYNEQFF.

This clonotype turned up a few times. This chain connects TRBV5-1 to TRBJ1-2; a possible D gene is TRBD1 (6 bases). The CDR3 loop spans 17 amino acids. The germline V and J ends were trimmed by 0 bases and 0 bases, with 15 bases remaining between them. Germline V CDR1 and CDR2: SGHRS, YFSETQ. This chain's CDR3 is CASSLEGGRKSNYGYTF. The DNA of the CDR3 is TGCGCCAGCAGCTTGGAAGGGGGGCGAAAGTCTAACTATGGCTACACCTTC. The full variable domain, rest sourced from reference TRBV5-1 and TRBJ1-2, is KAGVTQTPRYLIKTRGQQVTLSCSPISGHRSVSWYQQTPGQGLQFLFEYFSETQRNKGNFPGRFSGRQFSNSRSEMNVSTLELGDSALYLCASSLEGGRKSNYGYTFGSGTRLTVV.

J is TRBJ2-1 and V is TRBV20-1; TRBD2 matches 11 bases. The CDR3 sequence is 15 residues long. The germline V gene has CDR1 DFQATT and CDR2 SNEGSKA (reference sequence). Trimming at V came to 3 bases and at J to 8 bases, leaving 9 bases not matched to a gene. The CDR3 nucleotides read TGCAGTGCTAGGTCCCTAGCGGGAGGTCTCGATGAGCAGTTCTTC. It is translated as CSARSLAGGLDEQFF.

This clonotype showed up many times. The chain uses TRBV28 and TRBJ2-7; TRBD2 matches at 10 bases. V dropped 7 bases and J dropped 4; count of bases not matched to a gene: 10. Per the germline V gene, CDR1 is MDHEN and CDR2 is SYDVKM. CDR3 length: 15 amino acids. The CDR3 coding sequence is TGTGCCAGCACCCGCCGGCTAGCGGGAGTTTACGAGCAGTACTTC. Its protein is CASTRRLAGVYEQYF.

Concerning this clonotype: This clone may be a read error of a much larger clone one base away. V gene TRBV3-1 combines with J gene TRBJ2-1; unclear D gene. CDR3 length equals 12 residues. Germline V CDR1 and CDR2: LGHDT, YNNKEL (reference sequence). The CDR3, as DNA: TGTGCCAGCAGCCTCCTGGGGATTGAGCAGCTCTTC. Translation: CASSLLGIEQLF.

Ten or more counts support this clonotype. The J gene is TRBJ2-5, the V gene TRBV7-9; 9 bases are shared with TRBD1. Germline CDR1 and CDR2: SEHNR and FQNEAQ (reference sequence). Germline trimming cut 5 bases from V and 1 base from J; bases unmatched to any gene: 11. CDR3 size: 17 residues. The CDR3: CASSPSRDRVFQETQYF. The CDR3 region has the DNA TGTGCCAGCAGCCCTTCCCGGGACAGGGTCTTCCAAGAGACCCAGTACTTC.

This clonotype was recorded many times. The V call is TRBV24-1, the J call TRBJ2-3, with 8 bases identical to TRBD2. The germline V gene has CDR1 KGHDR and CDR2 SFDVKD. The CDR3 is made up of 14 amino acids. The V gene end was trimmed by 0 bases and the J gene end by 6 bases; junction bases not matched to a gene: 1. CDR3 sequence reads: CATSDLKREDTQYF. The DNA for the CDR3 is TGTGCCACCAGTGATTTGAAGCGGGAGGATACGCAGTATTTT.

Worth noting for this clonotype: A junction boundary mismatches the germline segment, possibly from a read error. This rearrangement joins TRBV5-1 to TRBJ2-7, with D perhaps TRBD2 (5 bases). The CDR3 sequence is 14 residues long. From germline, CDR1 is SGHRS and CDR2 YFSETQ. CDR3 in DNA: TGCGCCAGCAGCTTGGAACTAGGGAGCTACGTGCAGTACTTC. Its translation is CASSLELGSYVQYF.